This paragraph covers one TCR beta chain sequence. Its antigen specificity is not known. Within one base of it there is no much larger clone, and no base qualities were kept. Explained via the paper, the time point label denotes: baseline pretreatment blood. Read against the paper, the sample's treatment or condition label means: 15 Gy SBRT to primary tumor, nephrectomy 4 weeks later. To follow tumor-enriched clonotypes, serial peripheral blood was collected from radiation-treated patients at baseline and at 2 weeks and 4 weeks after SBRT. Every patient had renal cell carcinoma of clear cell pathology. Genomic DNA for TCR sequencing was prepared using the QIAamp DNA Blood Mini Kit (Qiagen). Only samples passing all quality control checks were included in the analyses. V sheds 3 bases and J sheds 7 bases, leaving 19 bases between their ends. Counted from cysteine to phenylalanine, this CDR3 has 15 amino acids. CDR3 DNA only is kept here, 45 bases in frame from base 1. CDR1 and CDR2 are drawn from the germline V gene: SGHTA, FQGNSA.

The sample is drawn from a study of radiation and T cells in renal cell carcinoma (dated by TCRdb to the early 2020s). With respect to the entire study: Samples were obtained from a clinical trial, in which 15 Gy stereotactic body radiation therapy was delivered to primary renal cell carcinomas and nephrectomy was performed 4 weeks later. A total of 50 or so samples underwent TCR beta sequencing, made up of approximately 26 tumors and roughly 27 peripheral blood samples. In the 40 to 55 samples combined, about 4 million unique CDR3 nucleotide sequences were found, encoding 2.5 million or so unique CDR3 amino acid sequences.

Following the manufacturer's recommendations, the immunoSEQ kit was used to generate TCR beta libraries from genomic DNA. To prepare libraries, a first multiplex PCR with proprietary primers was run, followed by a second PCR that added unique barcodes, and a bead cleanup was done after each round. A positive control reaction and a negative control reaction, both provided in the kit, were run with every batch of samples. The final libraries underwent checking on an Agilent 4200 TapeStation D1000 ScreenTape, volumetric pooling, and quantification by qPCR. Sequencing was performed on an Illumina NextSeq500 using a MidOutput 150-cycle cartridge, with 156 Read1 cycles, 15 Index1 cycles, and the kit custom primers. The pooled library was loaded at about 0.98 pM, with an approximately 20% PhiX control spiked in. The authors' analysis ran thus. Vendor-processed data were analyzed in R, with a clonotype defined as all T cells sharing the same CDR3 nucleotide sequence. In the clone abundance analyses, frequencies in each sample were normalized to that sample's 10,000 most abundant clones. Before analysis, public T cell clones were removed, and these numbered fewer than five per sample on average. Tumor-enriched clonotypes and baseline blood-enriched clonotypes were defined as those with an abundance difference of at least 32-fold between compartments. A beta-binomial differential abundance model was applied to find clonotypes that expanded or contracted between blood time points. Tumor-blood repertoire similarity was measured with the Baroni-Urbani and Buser coefficient, and groups were compared using two-tailed Wilcoxon tests in R. Entries here come from immuneACCESS through TCRdb and include only in-frame sequences with V and J called. Some clones fail to appear in such tables; in the studies checked, an unresolved V gene covers under half of the shortfall, and the cause of the remainder is unknown. D and trimming come from the DNA, and the V and J calls and clone size come from that table. This sample gives 130,000 or so clones in total; over 65% of them show up just once. Around 25% of the sample is taken by the ten largest.

General conclusions and limits of the study: Top tumor clonotypes rose in blood from baseline to 2 weeks post-radiation, then contracted by 4 weeks, suggesting transient expansion of tumor-resident clones. With a single-armed trial design, the study had no way to address how radiation dose or scheduling affects the TCR repertoire. Changes in the blood repertoire were not tracked past 4 weeks after treatment. Because no pretreatment tumor biopsies were available, whether clonotypes were present in the tumor at baseline could not be determined.

The specimen comprised blood, sampled from a patient whose treatment included radiotherapy and nephrectomy. This receptor was obtained from a woman aged 45-60 years with renal cell carcinoma. The chain joins TRBV7-2 to TRBJ2-7; TRBD2 could be the D gene, as 6 bases match. The CDR3 is CASSFQAGLEGEQYF. The nucleotide sequence is TGTGCCAGCAGCTTCCAAGCGGGCTTAGAGGGAGAGCAGTACTTC. Here the CDR3 is joined to the reference TRBV7-2 and TRBJ2-7 genes, and the full variable domain is: GAGVSQSPSNKVTEKGKDVELRCDPISGHTALYWYRQSLGQGLEFLIYFQGNSAPDKSGLPSDRFSAERTGGSVSTLTIQRTQQEDSAVYLCASSFQAGLEGEQYFGPGTRLTVT.